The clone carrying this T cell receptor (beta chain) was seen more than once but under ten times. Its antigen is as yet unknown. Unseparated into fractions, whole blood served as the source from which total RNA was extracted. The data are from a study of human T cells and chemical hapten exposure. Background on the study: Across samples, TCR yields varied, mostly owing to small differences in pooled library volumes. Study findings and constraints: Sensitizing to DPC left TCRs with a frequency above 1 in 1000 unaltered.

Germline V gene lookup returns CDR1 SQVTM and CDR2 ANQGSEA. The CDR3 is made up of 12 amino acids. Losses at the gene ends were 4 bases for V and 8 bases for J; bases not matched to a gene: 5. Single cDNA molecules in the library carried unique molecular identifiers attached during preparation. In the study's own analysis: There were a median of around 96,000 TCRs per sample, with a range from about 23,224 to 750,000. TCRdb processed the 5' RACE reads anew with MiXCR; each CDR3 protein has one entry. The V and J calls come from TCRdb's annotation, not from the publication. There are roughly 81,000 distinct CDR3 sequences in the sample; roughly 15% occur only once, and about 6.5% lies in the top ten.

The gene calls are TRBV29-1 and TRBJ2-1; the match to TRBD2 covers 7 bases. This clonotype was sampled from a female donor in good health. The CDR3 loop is CSVVGGVDEQFF. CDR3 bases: TGCAGCGTTGTGGGGGGGGTCGATGAGCAGTTCTTC.